This passage covers 22 T cell receptor beta chains from one sample sequenced in a study of blood T cell repertoires in COVID-19. Sequencing used immunoSEQ multiplex PCR; TCRdb keeps in-frame clones, though not all of them. Among 200,000 to 250,000 clones, 84% were seen once, and the ten largest hold about 10%. The sequencing input was peripheral blood. These receptor sequences come from a man aged 50 to 59 with active or convalescent COVID-19.

There are many counts of this clone. The J gene is TRBJ2-7, the V gene TRBV11-2; D unclear. This CDR3 region has 15 residues. Germline V gene lookup returns CDR1 SGHAT and CDR2 FQNNGV. Trimming removed 6 bases at V and 0 bases at J, with 15 bases between. CDR3 nucleotides: TGTGCCAGCAGATCCCCCGGCCGGAGCTCCTACGAGCAGTACTTC. It encodes CASRSPGRSSYEQYF.

The chain recombines TRBV7-2 with TRBJ2-5; the match to TRBD2 covers 9 bases. After removal of 2 bases from V and 2 bases from J, the junction contained 6 bases not matched to a gene. The germline V gene has CDR1 SGHTA and CDR2 FQGNSA. The CDR3 contains 16 residues. The CDR3 bases are TGTGCCAGCAGCTTAAGGGCTAGCGGGACTCAAGAGACCCAGTACTTC. It codes for CASSLRASGTQETQYF.

This clone was counted a single time. The chain links TRBV12-3 or TRBV12-4 to TRBJ2-2; tentatively, D is TRBD1 (5 bases). The CDR3 covers 13 residues. Trimming took off 5 bases at V and 6 bases at J, with 10 bases between the two ends. The CDR3 is CASSGANAGELFF. The CDR3 region has the DNA TGTGCCAGCAGTGGGGCTAACGCCGGGGAGCTGTTTTTT.

The chain is built from TRBV5-6 and TRBJ2-3; TRBD1 aligns across 7 bases. The CDR3 extends over 13 amino acids. V dropped 4 bases and J dropped 4; count of bases not matched to a gene: 3. Germline CDR1 SGHDT, CDR2 YYEEEE. CDR3 region: CASSGTGADTQYF. In DNA, the CDR3 is TGTGCCAGCAGCGGCACAGGGGCAGATACGCAGTATTTT.

This chain uses TRBV6-5 with TRBJ1-2, with a tentative D call TRBD1 (6 bases). With 3 bases removed from V and 4 bases from J, the gap between germline ends came to 9 bases. The CDR3 is made up of 13 amino acids. Germline V CDR1 and CDR2: MNHEY, SVGAGI. Here the CDR3 DNA reads TGTGCCAGCAGTTATGTCAGGGGCTATGGCTACACCTTC. Its translation is CASSYVRGYGYTF.

CDR3 bases: TGTGCCAGCAGTGACTCGGGGGGACTAGTACAAGAGACCCAGTACTTC. This codes for CASSDSGGLVQETQYF. This sequence joins TRBV6-4 and TRBJ2-5; TRBD2 matches at 8 bases. The CDR3 length is 16 residues. CDR1 MRHNA and CDR2 SNTAGT come from the germline V gene. The junction had 5 bases not matched to a gene; V was cut back by 0 bases and J by 2 bases.

This clone has a handful of counts. The chain is built from TRBV5-4 and TRBJ2-7, with 9 nucleotides matching TRBD2. Germline V gene sequence: CDR1 SGHNT, CDR2 YYREEE (reference sequence). The CDR3 extends over 15 amino acids. Unmatched junction bases numbered 10, after V lost 3 bases and J lost 6 bases. DNA of the CDR3: TGTGCCAGCAGCTCAAGCGGGAGGAAAGATTTCGAGCAGTACTTC. Translating it yields CASSSSGRKDFEQYF.

This chain connects TRBV5-1 to TRBJ1-2; TRBD1 aligns across 9 bases. With V trimmed by 4 bases and J by 8 bases, 9 bases remained unmatched. The CDR3 covers 14 residues. Germline CDR1 is SGHRS and CDR2 is YFSETQ. The CDR3: CASSLGTGTGGYTF. CDR3 coding DNA: TGCGCCAGCAGCCTCGGGACAGGGACGGGAGGCTACACCTTC.

The chain joins TRBV2 to TRBJ2-7, with D possibly matching TRBD1 (5 bases). V lost 7 bases and J lost 0, with 10 bases in between. The germline gives CDR1 SNHLY, CDR2 FYNNEI. The length of the CDR3 is 13 residues. The CDR3 reads CASNVDSSYEQYF. The CDR3, as DNA: TGTGCCAGCAACGTTGACAGCTCCTACGAGCAGTACTTC.

The CDR3 coding sequence is TGCAGTGCTAGTGCAAGGATCACAGGGACTATCGGTAATTCACCCCTCCACTTT. Protein product: CSASARITGTIGNSPLHF. The rearrangement links TRBV20-1 to TRBJ1-6; possible D gene TRBD1, 6 bases. The CDR3 loop spans 18 amino acids. The V end was cut by 3 bases, the J end by 6 bases, with 24 bases between. Germline V CDR1 and CDR2: DFQATT, SNEGSKA (reference sequence).

The chain uses TRBV15 and TRBJ1-4; 7 bases agree with TRBD1. This CDR3 region has 13 residues. Germline CDR1 reads LNHNV; CDR2 reads YYDKDF (reference sequence). The trim removed 5 bases at V and 7 bases at J, leaving 4 bases unmatched. CDR3 sequence: CATSAGGTEKLFF. CDR3 DNA: TGTGCCACCAGCGCAGGGGGTACTGAAAAACTGTTTTTT.

The chain links TRBV29-1 to TRBJ2-3; D may be TRBD1 (6 bases). This CDR3 has 14 amino acids. The V and J ends lost 1 base and 2 bases respectively, with 10 bases between them. In germline, CDR1 is SQVTM, CDR2 ANQGSEA. CDR3 DNA sequence: TGCAGCGTTGAAGTGTGGGGGCACACAGATACGCAGTATTTT. This gives the protein CSVEVWGHTDTQYF.

The V gene is TRBV19, the J gene TRBJ1-1; 8 bases match TRBD1. Germline trimming cut 8 bases from V and 3 bases from J; bases unmatched to any gene: 14. Germline CDR1 reads LNHDA; CDR2 reads SQIVND (reference sequence). This CDR3 is 16 amino acids long. CDR3 amino acids: CASSKGPDRGYTEAFF. As DNA, the CDR3 is TGTGCCAGTTCCAAAGGGCCCGACAGGGGATACACTGAAGCTTTCTTT.

Of note for this clone: The same CDR3 is also encoded by other DNA sequences in this sample. The chain links TRBV9 to TRBJ1-1; no reliable D call. The CDR3 extends over 13 amino acids. V was clipped by 1 base and J by 0 bases, with 4 bases between them. Germline V gives CDR1 SGDLS, CDR2 YYNGEE. CDR3 in amino acids: CASSVTVNTEAFF. The CDR3 DNA reads TGTGCCAGCAGCGTAACGGTGAACACTGAAGCTTTCTTT.

The chain joins TRBV5-8 to TRBJ2-3; 8 bases match TRBD2. With V trimmed by 4 bases and J by 4 bases, 8 bases remained unmatched. CDR3 length equals 15 residues. The germline V gene encodes CDR1 SGHTS and CDR2 YDEGEE. CDR3 coding DNA: TGTGCCAGCAGCCGGGGACTAGAACTTCCAGATACGCAGTATTTT. Translating gives CASSRGLELPDTQYF.

The chain is built from TRBV18 and TRBJ2-7, with 7 bases that match TRBD1. Germline V gene sequence: CDR1 KGHSH, CDR2 LQKENI. This CDR3 comprises 13 residues. Trimming cost V 6 bases and J 3 bases; bases outside gene matches: 5. The CDR3 region has the DNA TGTGCCAGCTCCCCCGGGACAGTCTACGAGCAGTACGTC. As protein: CASSPGTVYEQYV.

The genes are TRBV7-9 and TRBJ2-5; D ambiguous. Trimming cost V 5 bases and J 4 bases, with 20 bases left between them. Germline V lookup: CDR1 SEHNR, CDR2 FQNEAQ (reference sequence). The CDR3 contains 16 residues. The CDR3 loop is CASSLGQIPGLETQYF. Written as DNA, the CDR3 is TGTGCCAGCAGCCTAGGGCAGATCCCGGGTTTAGAGACCCAGTACTTC. Combining the CDR3 with reference TRBV7-9 and TRBJ2-5 gives the whole variable domain DTGVSQNPRHKITKRGQNVTFRCDPISEHNRLYWYRQTLGQGPEFLTYFQNEAQLEKSRLLSDRFSAERPKGSFSTLEIQRTEQGDSAMYLCASSLGQIPGLETQYFGPGTRLLVL.

V is TRBV28 and J is TRBJ2-6; D call uncertain. This CDR3 comprises 14 residues. CDR1 is MDHEN and CDR2 is SYDVKM in the germline V gene. Deletions cut 4 bases from V and 0 bases from J, with 4 bases between. The CDR3 is CASSSLSGANVLTF. CDR3 coding DNA: TGTGCCAGCAGTTCTCTCTCTGGGGCCAACGTCCTGACTTTC.

The chain recombines TRBV7-9 with TRBJ2-7; a possible D gene is TRBD1 (6 bases). Trimming shortened V by 1 base and J by 6 bases, and 13 bases separated the two germline ends. The CDR3 has 14 amino acids. Looked up from germline, CDR1 is SEHNR and CDR2 is FQNEAQ (reference sequence). CDR3 sequence: CASSLGGPISEQYV. The DNA of the CDR3 is TGTGCCAGCAGCTTAGGGGGGCCTATCTCCGAGCAGTACGTC.

The rearrangement uses TRBV5-1 and TRBJ2-3; D may be TRBD2 (5 bases). This CDR3 has 14 amino acids. The germline gives CDR1 SGHRS, CDR2 YFSETQ. V lost 0 bases, J lost 6 bases, and 11 bases lay in between. The CDR3 loop reads CASSLDGSGDTQYF. CDR3 coding DNA: TGCGCCAGCAGCTTGGACGGGTCGGGGGATACGCAGTATTTT.

This clone was recorded a few times. The chain recombines TRBV6-2 or TRBV6-3 with TRBJ1-2, with D possibly TRBD1 on 6 matching bases. The CDR3 is 16 amino acids. Germline values: CDR1 MNHEY, CDR2 SVGEGT. Trimming stripped 2 bases from V and 4 bases from J, with 17 bases between. CDR3 nucleotide sequence: TGTGCCAGCAGTTACGGGACACTCATCCGGGGCTATGGCTACACCTTC. Protein product: CASSYGTLIRGYGYTF.

The chain has TRBV27 and TRBJ2-7; D is undetermined. The length of the CDR3 is 11 residues. V dropped 5 bases and J dropped 2 bases, with 4 bases sitting between them. Germline CDR1 and CDR2: MNHEY and SMNVEV (reference sequence). CDR3 region: CASSDTYEQYF. The CDR3 DNA reads as TGTGCCAGCAGTGACACCTACGAGCAGTACTTC.